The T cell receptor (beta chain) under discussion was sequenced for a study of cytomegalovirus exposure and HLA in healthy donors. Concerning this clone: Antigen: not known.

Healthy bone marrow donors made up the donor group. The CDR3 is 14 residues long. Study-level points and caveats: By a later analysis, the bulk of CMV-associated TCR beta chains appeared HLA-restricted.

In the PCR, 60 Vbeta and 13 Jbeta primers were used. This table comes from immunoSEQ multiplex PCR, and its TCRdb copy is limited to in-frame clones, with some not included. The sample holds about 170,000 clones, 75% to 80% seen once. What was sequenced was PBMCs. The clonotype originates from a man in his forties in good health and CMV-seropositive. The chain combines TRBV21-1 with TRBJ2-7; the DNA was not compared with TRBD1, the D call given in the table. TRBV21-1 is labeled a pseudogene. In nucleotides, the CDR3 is TGTGCCAGCAGCTCACCGGGACAGGGCCTTCGGGGGTACTTC. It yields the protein CASSSPGQGLRGYF.